This T cell receptor (beta chain) was retrieved from a study of T cell responses to AZD1222 COVID-19 vaccine. General study points: Vaccine-associated CD4 TCRs spanned spike, dominant at 160-218 and 743-854. Repertoires were obtained only post-peak T cell response.

Worth noting for this clone: What it recognizes is unknown.

This CDR3 is built from 16 residues. From germline, CDR1 is MDHEN and CDR2 SYDVKM. V lost 11 bases, J lost 4 bases, and 14 bases stayed unmatched. Libraries were prepared by immunoSEQ multiplex PCR; TCRdb keeps only in-frame clonotypes and omits some of them. The sample holds 160,000 or so clones; 90% are singletons and the top ten take 1.5%. Sequenced here: peripheral blood, sampled 28 days after the second AZD1222 dose. The receptor's source is an adult who received the AZD1222 COVID-19 vaccine. The genes are TRBV28 and TRBJ2-2; 9 nucleotides agree with TRBD2. CDR3 in DNA: TGTGCCGGGAGGCCTCGGGCTAGCGGGGCCACCGGGGAGCTGTTTTTT. Amino acids: CAGRPRASGATGELFF.